The clone carrying this T cell receptor (beta chain) has a handful of counts. The sample belongs to a study of T-cell memory formation after mild COVID-19. The V and J ends lost 5 bases and 1 base respectively, with 13 bases between them. The CDR3 loop spans 15 amino acids. Constant-segment primers served in 5'RACE that generated TCR alpha and TCR beta cDNA libraries bearing sample barcodes and UMIs. TCRdb reprocessed the 5' RACE reads with MiXCR, giving one entry per CDR3 protein. The sample contains about 150,000 distinct CDR3 sequences, approximately 14% of which appear only once. The sequencing sample was made of PBMCs or a T cell subset sorted from them (not recorded which). The clonotype comes from an adult woman who had mild COVID-19 (a few samples of this study predate the infection). Cell type and time point are not known. V usage is TRBV12-3 or TRBV12-4 and J usage is TRBJ2-3; tentative D call: TRBD1 (6 bases). CDR3 residues: CASSPRDIRTDTQYF. The CDR3 region has the DNA TGTGCCAGCAGTCCACGGGACATTCGCACAGATACGCAGTATTTT.